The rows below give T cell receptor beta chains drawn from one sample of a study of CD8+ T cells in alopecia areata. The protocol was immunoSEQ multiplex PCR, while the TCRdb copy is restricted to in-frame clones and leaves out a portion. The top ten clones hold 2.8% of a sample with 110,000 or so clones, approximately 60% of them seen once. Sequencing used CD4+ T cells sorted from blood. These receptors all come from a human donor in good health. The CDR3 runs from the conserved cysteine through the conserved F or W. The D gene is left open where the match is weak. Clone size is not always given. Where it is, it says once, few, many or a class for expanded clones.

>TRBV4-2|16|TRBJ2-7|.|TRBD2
TGTGCCAGCAGCAGGGACGGGACTAGCGAGGCCTACGAGCAGTACTTC
CASSRDGTSEAYEQYF
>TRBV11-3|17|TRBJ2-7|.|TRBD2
TGTGCCAGCAGCTTAGTCCTAGCGGGGGGGCCATCGGACGAGCAGTACTTC
CASSLVLAGGPSDEQYF
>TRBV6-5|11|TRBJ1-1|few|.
TGTGCCAGCAGTAAGGGACCGTTTGCTTTCTTT
CASSKGPFAFF
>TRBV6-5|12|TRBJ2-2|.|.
TGTGCCAGCAGACCGGACTTTGGGGAGCTGTTTTTT
CASRPDFGELFF
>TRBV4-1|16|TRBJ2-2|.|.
TGCGCCAGCACCACCTCGGCGGACAAGAACACCGGGGAGCTGTTTTTT
CASTTSADKNTGELFF
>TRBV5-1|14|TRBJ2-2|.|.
TGCGCCAGCAGCCCCGGGACTTTCACCGGGGAGCTGTTTTTT
CASSPGTFTGELFF
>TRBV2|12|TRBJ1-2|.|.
TGTGCCAGCAGTGACAGCGAAAATGGCTACACCTTC
CASSDSENGYTF
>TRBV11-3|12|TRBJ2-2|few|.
TGTGCCAGCAGCCCGGACACCGGGGAGCTGTTTTTT
CASSPDTGELFF
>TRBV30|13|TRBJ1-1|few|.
TGTGCCTGGAGTGTAGGCGCTAACACTGAAGCTTTCTTT
CAWSVGANTEAFF
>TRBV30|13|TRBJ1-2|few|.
TGTGCCTGGAGTTGGGGGGACTCAGGAGTACACACCTTC
CAWSWGDSGVHTF
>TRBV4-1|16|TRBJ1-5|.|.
TGCGCCAGCAGCCAAGATCGGAGCAGGTTAGATCAGCCCCAGCATTTT
CASSQDRSRLDQPQHF
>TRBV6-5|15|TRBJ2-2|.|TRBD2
TGTGCCAGCAGTTACGATGGACTAGCTGGCGGGGAGCTGTTTTTT
CASSYDGLAGGELFF
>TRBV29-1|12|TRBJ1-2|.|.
TGCAGCGTTGAAACGCCAGCCTATGGCTACACCTTC
CSVETPAYGYTF
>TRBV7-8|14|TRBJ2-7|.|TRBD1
TGTGCCAGCAGCCTACGACAGGGGAAATACGAGCAGTACTTC
CASSLRQGKYEQYF
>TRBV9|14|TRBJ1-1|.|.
TGTGCCAGCAGCTCCCTTGGTGGGAGGGCTGAAGCTTTCTTT
CASSSLGGRAEAFF
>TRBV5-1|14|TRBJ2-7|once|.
TGCGCCAGCAGGCCCGGACTCCTAACCTACGAGCAGTACTTC
CASRPGLLTYEQYF
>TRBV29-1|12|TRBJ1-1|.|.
TGCAGCGTTGCAGGGTTGAACACTGAAGCTTTCTTT
CSVAGLNTEAFF
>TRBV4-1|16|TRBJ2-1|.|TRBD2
TGCGCCAGCAGCCAATGGGGGACTAGACCTTACAATGAGCAGTTCTTC
CASSQWGTRPYNEQFF
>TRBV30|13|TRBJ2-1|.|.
TGTGCCTGGAGTGACCAATCCCTTGATGAGCAGTTCTTC
CAWSDQSLDEQFF
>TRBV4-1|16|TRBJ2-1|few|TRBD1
TGCGCCAGCAGCCAAGATGGACAGGCCCTATGGGATGAGCAGTTCTTC
CASSQDGQALWDEQFF
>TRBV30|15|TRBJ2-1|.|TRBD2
TGTGCCTGGAAACTAGCGGGGGGCCCATACAATGAGCAGTTCTTC
CAWKLAGGPYNEQFF
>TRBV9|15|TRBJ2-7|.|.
TGTGCCAGCAGCGTAGGCCTTCAGAAGGTGGACGAGCAGTACTTC
CASSVGLQKVDEQYF
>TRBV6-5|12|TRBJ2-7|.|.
TGTGCCAGCAGTACAGGGAACTACGAGCAGTACTTC
CASSTGNYEQYF
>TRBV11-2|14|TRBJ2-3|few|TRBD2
TGTGCCAGCAGTTCACGGGGGGGCACAGATACGCAGTATTTT
CASSSRGGTDTQYF
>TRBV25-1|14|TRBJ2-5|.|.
TGTGCCAGCACCCCTCTAGGACCGCAAGAGACCCAGTACTTC
CASTPLGPQETQYF
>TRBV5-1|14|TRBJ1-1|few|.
TGCGCCAGCAGCTCCCGGACAGCTAACACTGAAGCTTTCTTT
CASSSRTANTEAFF
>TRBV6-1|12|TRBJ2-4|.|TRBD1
TGTGCCAGCAACGGACAGGGAAACATTCAGTACTTC
CASNGQGNIQYF
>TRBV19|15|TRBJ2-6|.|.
TGTGCCAGCGGAGGGGGCGCCTCTGGGGCCAACGTCCTGACTTTC
CASGGGASGANVLTF
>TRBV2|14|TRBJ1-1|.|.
TGTGCCAGCAGTCTGTCGGGGATGAACACTGAAGCTTTCTTT
CASSLSGMNTEAFF
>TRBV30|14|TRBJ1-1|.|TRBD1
TGTGCCTGGACCTTAGACAGGGGGAACACTGAAGCTTTCTTT
CAWTLDRGNTEAFF
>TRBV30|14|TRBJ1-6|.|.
TGTGCCTGGACCGCAACCAGGGCCAATTCACCCCTCCACTTT
CAWTATRANSPLHF
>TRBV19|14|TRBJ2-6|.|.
TGTGCCAGTAGTATTCGCCCAGGGGCAAGCGTCCTGACTTTC
CASSIRPGASVLTF
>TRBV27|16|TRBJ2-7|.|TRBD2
TGTGCCAGCAGTTTACTCGCCGCGGGGGGATTCCAGGAGCAGTACTTC
CASSLLAAGGFQEQYF
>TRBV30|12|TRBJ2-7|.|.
TGTGCCTGGGGGGGCAATTCCTACGAGCAGTACTTC
CAWGGNSYEQYF
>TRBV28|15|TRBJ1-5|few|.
TGTGCCAGCAGTTTAGCAGGGGCTCGCAATCAGCCCCAGCATTTT
CASSLAGARNQPQHF
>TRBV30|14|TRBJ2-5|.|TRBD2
TGTGCCTGGCGGACTAGCGGGGCGCAAGAGACCCAGTACTTC
CAWRTSGAQETQYF